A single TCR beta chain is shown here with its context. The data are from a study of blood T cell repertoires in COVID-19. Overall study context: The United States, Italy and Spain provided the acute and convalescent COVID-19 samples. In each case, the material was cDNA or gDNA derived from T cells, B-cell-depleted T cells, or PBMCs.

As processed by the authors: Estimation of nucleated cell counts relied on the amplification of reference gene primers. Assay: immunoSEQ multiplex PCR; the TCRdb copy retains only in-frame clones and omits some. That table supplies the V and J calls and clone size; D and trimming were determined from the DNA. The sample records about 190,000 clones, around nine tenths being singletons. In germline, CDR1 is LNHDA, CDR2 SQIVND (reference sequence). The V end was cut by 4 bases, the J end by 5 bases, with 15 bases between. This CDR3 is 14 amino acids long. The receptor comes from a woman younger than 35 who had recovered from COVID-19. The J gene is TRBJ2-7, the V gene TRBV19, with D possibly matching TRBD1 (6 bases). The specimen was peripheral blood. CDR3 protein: CASSREQGRDEQYF. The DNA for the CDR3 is TGTGCCAGTAGTAGAGAACAGGGAAGAGACGAGCAGTACTTC.